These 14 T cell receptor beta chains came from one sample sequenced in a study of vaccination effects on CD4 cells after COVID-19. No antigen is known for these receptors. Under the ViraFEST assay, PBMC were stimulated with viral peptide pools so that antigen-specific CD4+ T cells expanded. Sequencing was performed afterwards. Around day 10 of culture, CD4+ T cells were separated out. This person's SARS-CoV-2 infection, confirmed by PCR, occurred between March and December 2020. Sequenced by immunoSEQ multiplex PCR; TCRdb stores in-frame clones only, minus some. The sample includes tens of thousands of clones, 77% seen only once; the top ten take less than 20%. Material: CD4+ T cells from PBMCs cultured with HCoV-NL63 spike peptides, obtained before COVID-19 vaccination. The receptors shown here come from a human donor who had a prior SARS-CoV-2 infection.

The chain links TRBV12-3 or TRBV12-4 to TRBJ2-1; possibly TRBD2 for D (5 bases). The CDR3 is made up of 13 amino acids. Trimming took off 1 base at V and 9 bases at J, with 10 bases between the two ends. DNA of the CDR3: TGTGCCAGCAGTTTAGTGCTAGCTGCTGAGCAGTTCTTC. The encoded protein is CASSLVLAAEQFF.

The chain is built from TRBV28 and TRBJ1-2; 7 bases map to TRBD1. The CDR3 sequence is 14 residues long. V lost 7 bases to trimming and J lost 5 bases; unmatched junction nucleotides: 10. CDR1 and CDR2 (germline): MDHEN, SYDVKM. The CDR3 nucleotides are TGTGCCAGCAACGACCAGGGGGGGGGATATGGCTACACCTTC. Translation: CASNDQGGGYGYTF.

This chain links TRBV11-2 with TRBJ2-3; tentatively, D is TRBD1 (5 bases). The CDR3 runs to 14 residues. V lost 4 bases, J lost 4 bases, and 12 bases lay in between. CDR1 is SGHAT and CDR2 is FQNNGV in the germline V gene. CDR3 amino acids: CASSSPAGSDTQYF. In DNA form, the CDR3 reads TGTGCCAGCAGCTCTCCGGCAGGGTCAGATACGCAGTATTTT.

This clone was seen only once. The CDR3 DNA reads TGTGCCAGCAGCTTGGATCCGAGACTAGCGGGAGAGTGGTCCTACAATGAGCAGTTCTTC. Its translation is CASSLDPRLAGEWSYNEQFF. This chain uses TRBV5-4 with TRBJ2-1; 12 bases agree with TRBD2. V lost 0 bases, J lost 1 base, and 11 bases stayed unmatched. The germline V gene has CDR1 SGHNT and CDR2 YYREEE (reference sequence). This CDR3 region has 20 residues.

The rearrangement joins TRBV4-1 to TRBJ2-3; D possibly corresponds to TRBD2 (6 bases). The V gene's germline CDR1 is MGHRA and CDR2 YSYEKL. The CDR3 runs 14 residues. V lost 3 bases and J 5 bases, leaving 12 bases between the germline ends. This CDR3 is CASSQGGFGDTQYF. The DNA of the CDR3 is TGCGCCAGCAGCCAGGGGGGTTTTGGAGATACGCAGTATTTT.

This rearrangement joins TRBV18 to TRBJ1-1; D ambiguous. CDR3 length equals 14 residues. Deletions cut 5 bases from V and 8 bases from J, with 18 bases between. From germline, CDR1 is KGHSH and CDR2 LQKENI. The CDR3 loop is CASSTILGSGEAFF. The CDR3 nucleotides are TGTGCCAGCTCAACGATCTTGGGTTCTGGGGAAGCTTTCTTT. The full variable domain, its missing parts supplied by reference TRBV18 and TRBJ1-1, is NAGVMQNPRHLVRRRGQEARLRCSPMKGHSHVYWYRQLPEEGLKFMVYLQKENIIDESGMPKERFSAEFPKEGPSILRIQQVVRGDSAAYFCASSTILGSGEAFFGQGTRLTVV.

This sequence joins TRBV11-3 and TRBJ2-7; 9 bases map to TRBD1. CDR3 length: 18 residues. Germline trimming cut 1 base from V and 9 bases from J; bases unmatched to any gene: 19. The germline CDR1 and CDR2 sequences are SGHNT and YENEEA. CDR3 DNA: TGTGCCAGCAGCTTAGGGGGCCCCACCGGGACAGGGCTCGGCGGGCAGTACTTC. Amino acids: CASSLGGPTGTGLGGQYF.

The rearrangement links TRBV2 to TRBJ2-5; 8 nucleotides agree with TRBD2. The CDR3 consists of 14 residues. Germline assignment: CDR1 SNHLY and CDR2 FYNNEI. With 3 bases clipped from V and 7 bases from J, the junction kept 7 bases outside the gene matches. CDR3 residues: CASSEGTSVGTQYF. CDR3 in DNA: TGTGCCAGCAGTGAGGGGACTAGTGTTGGGACCCAGTACTTC.

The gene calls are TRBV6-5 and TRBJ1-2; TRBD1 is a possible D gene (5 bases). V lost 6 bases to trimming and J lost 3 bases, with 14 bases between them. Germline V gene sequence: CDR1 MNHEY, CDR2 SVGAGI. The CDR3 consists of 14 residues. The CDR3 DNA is TGTGCCAGCAGAGGGTCCAGGGTGGACTATGGCTACACCTTC. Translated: CASRGSRVDYGYTF.

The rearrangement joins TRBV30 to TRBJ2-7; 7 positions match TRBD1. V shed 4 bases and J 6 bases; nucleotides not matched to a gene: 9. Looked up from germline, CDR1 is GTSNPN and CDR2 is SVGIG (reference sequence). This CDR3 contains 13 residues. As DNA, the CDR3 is TGTGCCTGGACTAGAGACAGGGTTGGCGAGCAGTACTTC. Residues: CAWTRDRVGEQYF.

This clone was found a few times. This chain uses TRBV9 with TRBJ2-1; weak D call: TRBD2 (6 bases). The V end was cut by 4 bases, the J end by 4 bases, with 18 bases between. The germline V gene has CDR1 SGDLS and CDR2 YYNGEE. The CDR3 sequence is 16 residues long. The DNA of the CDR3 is TGTGCCAGCAGCTCTCGACGGGAGAGGGGTTACAATGAGCAGTTCTTC. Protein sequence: CASSSRRERGYNEQFF.

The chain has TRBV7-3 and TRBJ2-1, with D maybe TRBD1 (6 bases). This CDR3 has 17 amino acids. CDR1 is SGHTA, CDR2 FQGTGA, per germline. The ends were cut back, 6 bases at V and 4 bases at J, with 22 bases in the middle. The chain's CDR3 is CASSPDSGTGTYNEQFF. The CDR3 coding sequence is TGTGCCAGCAGTCCGGACTCCGGGACGGGGACATACAATGAGCAGTTCTTC.

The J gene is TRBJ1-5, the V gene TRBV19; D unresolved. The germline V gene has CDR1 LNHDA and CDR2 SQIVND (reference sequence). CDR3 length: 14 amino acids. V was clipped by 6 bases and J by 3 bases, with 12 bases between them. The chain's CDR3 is CASRPQRNNQPQHF. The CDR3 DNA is TGTGCCAGTAGACCACAGCGAAACAATCAGCCCCAGCATTTT.

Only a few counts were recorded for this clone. The CDR3 is CASSSNRGLDYGYTF. In DNA form, the CDR3 reads TGTGCCAGCAGTTCAAACAGGGGGCTTGACTATGGCTACACCTTC. The rearrangement joins TRBV2 to TRBJ1-2, with 9 bases fitting TRBD1. Per germline, CDR1 SNHLY and CDR2 FYNNEI. After removal of 5 bases from V and 3 bases from J, the junction contained 7 bases not matched to a gene. The CDR3 covers 15 residues.